This record concerns one T cell receptor beta chain sequence. This entry comes from a study of blood T cell repertoires in COVID-19. About the study: Spain, Italy and the United States supplied samples that represented acute and convalescent COVID-19. Sources were T cells, B-cell-depleted T cells, or PBMCs; the material itself was cDNA or gDNA.

In germline, CDR1 is MNHNY, CDR2 SVGAGI (reference sequence). V was pared by 0 bases and J by 7 bases, with 1 base of the junction left unmatched. The CDR3 is 15 residues long. TCRdb keeps only in-frame clones here, not all; method: immunoSEQ multiplex PCR. The sample gives 59,000 or so clones, roughly 93% of which show up once; around 1.5% is in the top ten. The sequence came from a human donor in a cohort sampled during active COVID-19. Sequenced: peripheral blood. The chain combines TRBV6-6 with TRBJ2-1; 12 bases agree with TRBD2. The CDR3 DNA reads TGTGCCAGCAGTTACTCGGGACTAGCGGGTAATGAGCAGTTCTTC. Protein sequence: CASSYSGLAGNEQFF.